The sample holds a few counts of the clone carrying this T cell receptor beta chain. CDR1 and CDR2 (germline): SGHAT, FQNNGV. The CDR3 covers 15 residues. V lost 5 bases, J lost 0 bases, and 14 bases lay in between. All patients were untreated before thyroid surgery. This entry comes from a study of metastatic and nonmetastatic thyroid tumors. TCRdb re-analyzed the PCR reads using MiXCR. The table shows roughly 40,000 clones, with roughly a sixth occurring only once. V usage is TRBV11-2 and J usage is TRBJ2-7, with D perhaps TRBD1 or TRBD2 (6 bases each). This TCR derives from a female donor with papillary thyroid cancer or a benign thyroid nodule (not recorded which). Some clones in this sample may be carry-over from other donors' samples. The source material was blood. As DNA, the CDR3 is TGTGCCAGCAGCCCAGGGGACTCAAGCTCCTACGAGCAGTACTTC. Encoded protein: CASSPGDSSSYEQYF.